The present T cell receptor beta chain was sequenced within a study of blood T cell repertoires in COVID-19. Study context: Acute and convalescent COVID-19 samples came from the United States, Italy and Spain.

Per the study methods: Estimation of nucleated cell counts was performed using reference gene primer amplification. Clones were read by immunoSEQ multiplex PCR, and TCRdb kept only the in-frame ones, dropping some. The V and J calls and clone size come from that table; D and trimming were worked out from the DNA. The table lists under 150,000 clones, about 85% of them singletons. Germline V lookup: CDR1 GTSNPN, CDR2 SVGIG (reference sequence). The CDR3 spans 13 residues. Trimming removed 2 bases at V and 7 bases at J, with 11 bases between. This clone turned up a few times. Sequencing was carried out using peripheral blood. The sequence derives from a human donor in a cohort sampled during active COVID-19. The chain couples TRBV30 to TRBJ1-4; maybe TRBD1 (5 bases). Here the CDR3 reads CAWSWGVGEKLFF. The CDR3, as DNA: TGTGCCTGGAGTTGGGGGGTAGGTGAAAAACTGTTTTTT.